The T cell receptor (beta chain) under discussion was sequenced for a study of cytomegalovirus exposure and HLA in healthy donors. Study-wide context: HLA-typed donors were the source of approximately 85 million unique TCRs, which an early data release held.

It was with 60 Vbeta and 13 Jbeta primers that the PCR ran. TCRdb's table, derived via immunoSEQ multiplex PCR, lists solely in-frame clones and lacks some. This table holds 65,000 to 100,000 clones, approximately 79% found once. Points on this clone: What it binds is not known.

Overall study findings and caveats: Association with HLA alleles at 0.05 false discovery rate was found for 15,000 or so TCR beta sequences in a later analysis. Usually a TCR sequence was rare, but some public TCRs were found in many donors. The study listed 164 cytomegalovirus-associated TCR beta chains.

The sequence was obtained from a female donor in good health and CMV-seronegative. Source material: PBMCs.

CDR3 DNA sequence: TGTGCCAGCAGCTCAGCTAGCGGGAGCAACACCGGGGAGCTGTTTTTT. This gives the protein CASSSASGSNTGELFF. V is TRBV5-4 and J is TRBJ2-2; 10 bases are a match to TRBD2. The CDR3 loop spans 16 amino acids. V was pared by 3 bases and J by 2 bases, with 4 bases of the junction left unmatched. Germline V gives CDR1 SGHNT, CDR2 YYREEE (reference sequence).